This T cell receptor (beta chain) was captured by sequencing in a study of radiation and T cells in renal cell carcinoma. There are 16 residues in the CDR3. V lost 0 bases, J lost 4 bases, and 17 bases lay in between. In germline, CDR1 is SGHRS, CDR2 YFSETQ. Only in-frame clones appear in the TCRdb table, and some are missing; sequencing was by immunoSEQ multiplex PCR. The sample includes some 43,000 clones, over 80% of them seen just once. Time point noted: blood 4 weeks post-SBRT, at nephrectomy. Treatment denoted: 15 Gy SBRT to primary tumor, nephrectomy 4 weeks later. Nephrectomy followed 15 Gy stereotactic body radiation by 4 weeks. This renal cell carcinoma was of the clear cell type.

The sequencing here drew on blood, taken from a patient whose treatment included radiotherapy and nephrectomy. The chain couples TRBV5-1 to TRBJ2-7; no definite D call. This clonotype originated in a woman in her 70s with renal cell carcinoma. The CDR3 DNA follows: TGCGCCAGCAGCTTGGGGGTAGGCCAAGCCGGGTACGAGCAGTACTTC. Residues: CASSLGVGQAGYEQYF.